This T cell receptor beta chain is from a study of radiotherapy plus CTLA-4 blockade in lung cancer. Measured with immunoSEQ multiplex PCR; TCRdb has only the in-frame clones, and not every one. The data show tens of thousands of clones, roughly 83% seen once. Patients with chemo-refractory metastatic non-small-cell lung cancer received focal radiation plus CTLA-4 blockade with ipilimumab. The CDR3 runs to 13 residues. CDR1 is SGHTA and CDR2 is FQGNSA in the germline V gene. V was shortened by 8 bases and J by 3 bases, with 10 bases between the two germline ends. The starting material was peripheral blood, obtained from a patient treated with radiotherapy plus ipilimumab. The clonotype was recovered from a human donor with non-small cell lung cancer who had a complete response to radiotherapy plus ipilimumab. This chain connects TRBV7-2 to TRBJ2-2; D call uncertain. The CDR3, as DNA: TGTGCCAGCTCGTTCAGTCACACCGGGGAGCTGTTTTTT. The encoded protein is CASSFSHTGELFF.